The T cell receptor (beta chain) described here comes from a study of OX40 agonist ivuxolimab in advanced cancers. Regarding the study as a whole: Nonresponders included some who also had low normalized T-cell clonal expansion. Clonal expansion in partial responders at 0.1-3.0 mg/kg ranked among the lowest.

Here immunoSEQ multiplex PCR was the method, and the copy in TCRdb shows in-frame clones only, minus some. The table records some 39,000 clones, roughly three quarters of them present only once. Baseline, cycle 4 day 1, and cycle 7 day 1 were the blood sampling points. The CDR3 is made up of 14 amino acids. This clone was observed a few times. Its antigen is undetermined. The sequenced sample was CD4+ or CD8+ T cells sorted from blood, obtained in a trial of the OX40 agonist ivuxolimab. The chain recombines TRBV21-1 with TRBJ2-7. TRBV21-1 is recorded as a pseudogene. The TCR was taken from an adult with an advanced solid tumor such as melanoma, head and neck, liver or kidney cancer. The CDR3 protein is CASSKACWDDEQYF. Written as DNA, the CDR3 is TGTGCCAGCAGCAAAGCCTGCTGGGACGACGAGCAGTACTTC.